This T cell receptor (beta chain) came from a study of control samples from healthy donors and cancer patients. Trimming pared 6 bases from V and 10 bases from J, leaving 12 bases between. The CDR3 length is 11 residues. The repertoire was sequenced with immunoSEQ multiplex PCR; TCRdb's copy has only in-frame clones and lacks some. Among approximately 150,000 clones listed, about 90% were seen once. The sequence came from a man aged 50-59 years with head and neck cancer. Sequenced material: PBMCs. This sequence joins TRBV12-3 or TRBV12-4 and TRBJ1-1; D ambiguous. The CDR3 region is CASSPGVGAFF. The CDR3 nucleotides are TGTGCCAGCAGCCCGGGTGTAGGAGCTTTCTTT.